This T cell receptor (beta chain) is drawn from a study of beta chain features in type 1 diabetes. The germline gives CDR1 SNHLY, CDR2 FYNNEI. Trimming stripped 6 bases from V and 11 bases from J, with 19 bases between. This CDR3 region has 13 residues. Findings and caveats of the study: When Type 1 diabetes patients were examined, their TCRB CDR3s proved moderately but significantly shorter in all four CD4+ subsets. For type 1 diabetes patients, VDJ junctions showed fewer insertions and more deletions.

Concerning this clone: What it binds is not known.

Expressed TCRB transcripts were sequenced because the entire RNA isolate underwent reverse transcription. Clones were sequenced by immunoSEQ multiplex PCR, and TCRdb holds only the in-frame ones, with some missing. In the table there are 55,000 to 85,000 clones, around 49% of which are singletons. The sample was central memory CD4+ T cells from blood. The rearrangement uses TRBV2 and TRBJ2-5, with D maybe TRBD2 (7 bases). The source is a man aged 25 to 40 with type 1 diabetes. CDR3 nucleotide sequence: TGTGCCAGCAGCCTACGACTAGCAGGGGAGCAGTACTTC. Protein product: CASSLRLAGEQYF.